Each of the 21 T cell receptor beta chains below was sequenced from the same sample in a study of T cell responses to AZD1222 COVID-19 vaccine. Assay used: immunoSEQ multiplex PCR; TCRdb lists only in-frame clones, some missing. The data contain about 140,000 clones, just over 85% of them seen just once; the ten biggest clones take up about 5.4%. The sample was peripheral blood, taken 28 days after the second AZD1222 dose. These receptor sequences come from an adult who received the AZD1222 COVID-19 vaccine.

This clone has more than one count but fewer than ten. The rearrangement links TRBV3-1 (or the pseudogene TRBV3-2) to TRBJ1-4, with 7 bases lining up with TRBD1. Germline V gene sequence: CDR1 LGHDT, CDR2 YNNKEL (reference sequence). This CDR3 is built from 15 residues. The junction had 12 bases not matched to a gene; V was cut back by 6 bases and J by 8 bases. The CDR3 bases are TGTGCCAGCAGTCACACAGGGGAGGGACGGGAAAAACTGTTTTTT. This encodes CASSHTGEGREKLFF.

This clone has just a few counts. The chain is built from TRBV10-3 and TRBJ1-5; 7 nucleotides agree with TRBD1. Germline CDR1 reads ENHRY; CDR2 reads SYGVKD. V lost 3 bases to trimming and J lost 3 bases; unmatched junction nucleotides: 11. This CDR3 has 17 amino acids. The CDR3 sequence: CAISDTDWTGYNQPQHF. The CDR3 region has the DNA TGTGCCATCAGTGATACCGACTGGACAGGCTACAATCAGCCCCAGCATTTT.

The DNA for the CDR3 is TGTGCCAGCAGTGAAGCAAGTTTTGGGTATGGCTACACCTTC. It codes for CASSEASFGYGYTF. The chain combines TRBV2 with TRBJ1-2, with D unresolved. The length of the CDR3 is 14 residues. The germline V and J ends were trimmed by 0 bases and 5 bases, with 10 bases remaining between them. Germline CDR1 SNHLY, CDR2 FYNNEI.

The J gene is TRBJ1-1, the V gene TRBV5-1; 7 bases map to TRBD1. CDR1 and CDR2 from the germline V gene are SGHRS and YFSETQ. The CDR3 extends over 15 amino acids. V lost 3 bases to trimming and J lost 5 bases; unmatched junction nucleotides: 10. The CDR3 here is CASSSRTGGGTEAFF. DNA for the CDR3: TGCGCCAGCAGCTCCCGGACAGGTGGAGGGACTGAAGCTTTCTTT. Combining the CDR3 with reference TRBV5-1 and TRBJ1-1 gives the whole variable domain KAGVTQTPRYLIKTRGQQVTLSCSPISGHRSVSWYQQTPGQGLQFLFEYFSETQRNKGNFPGRFSGRQFSNSRSEMNVSTLELGDSALYLCASSSRTGGGTEAFFGQGTRLTVV.

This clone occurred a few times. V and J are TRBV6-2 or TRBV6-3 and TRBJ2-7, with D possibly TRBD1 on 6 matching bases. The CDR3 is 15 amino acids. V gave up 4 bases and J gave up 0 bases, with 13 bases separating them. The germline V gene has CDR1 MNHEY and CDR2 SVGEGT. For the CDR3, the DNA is TGTGCCAGCAGTTCGGACAGAACCGGCTCCTACGAGCAGTACTTC. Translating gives CASSSDRTGSYEQYF.

CDR3 sequence: CASPPVDRAYGYTF. The CDR3 DNA is TGTGCCAGTCCCCCCGTAGACAGGGCCTATGGCTACACCTTC. The chain joins TRBV19 to TRBJ1-2; 7 nucleotides align to TRBD1. Losses at the gene ends were 8 bases for V and 4 bases for J; bases not matched to a gene: 10. The CDR3 is made up of 14 amino acids. Germline V gene data show CDR1 as LNHDA and CDR2 as SQIVND (reference sequence).

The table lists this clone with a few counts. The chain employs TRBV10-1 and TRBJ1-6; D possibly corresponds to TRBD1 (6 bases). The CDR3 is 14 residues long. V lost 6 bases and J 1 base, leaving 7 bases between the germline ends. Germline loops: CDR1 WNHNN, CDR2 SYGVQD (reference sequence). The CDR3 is CASRQGSYNSPLHF. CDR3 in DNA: TGCGCCAGCAGACAGGGATCCTATAATTCACCCCTCCACTTT.

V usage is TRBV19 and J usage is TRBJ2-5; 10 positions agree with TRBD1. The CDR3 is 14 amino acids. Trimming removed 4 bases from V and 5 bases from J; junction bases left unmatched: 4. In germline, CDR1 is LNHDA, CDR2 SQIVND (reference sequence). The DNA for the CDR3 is TGTGCCAGTAGTACGACAGGGGGCTTGGAGACCCAGTACTTC. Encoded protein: CASSTTGGLETQYF.

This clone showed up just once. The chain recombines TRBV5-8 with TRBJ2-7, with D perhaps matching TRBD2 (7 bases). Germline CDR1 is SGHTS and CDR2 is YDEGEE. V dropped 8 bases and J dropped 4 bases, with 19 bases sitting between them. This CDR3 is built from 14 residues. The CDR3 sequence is CARGGTTGFYEQYF. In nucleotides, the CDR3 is TGTGCCAGAGGGGGGACTACAGGGTTTTACGAGCAGTACTTC.

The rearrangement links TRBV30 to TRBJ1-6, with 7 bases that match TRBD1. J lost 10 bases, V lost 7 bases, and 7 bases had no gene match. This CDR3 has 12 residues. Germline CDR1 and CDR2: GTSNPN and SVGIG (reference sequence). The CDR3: CASRGYGSPLHF. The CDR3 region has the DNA TGTGCCTCCAGGGGGTACGGCTCACCCCTCCACTTT.

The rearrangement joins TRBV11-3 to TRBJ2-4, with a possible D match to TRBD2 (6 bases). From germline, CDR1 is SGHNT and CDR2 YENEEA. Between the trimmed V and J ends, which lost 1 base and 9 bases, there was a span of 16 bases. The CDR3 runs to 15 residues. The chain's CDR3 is CASSLVGQGGGIQYF. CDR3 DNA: TGTGCCAGCAGCTTAGTGGGGCAGGGAGGTGGCATTCAGTACTTC.

The CDR3 region is CASSLGLLGTSYNEQFF. The CDR3 DNA is TGTGCCAGCAGCCTGGGACTCCTCGGAACCTCCTACAATGAGCAGTTCTTC. The chain couples TRBV21-1 to TRBJ2-1; TRBD2 is taken as the D call from the table, unchecked against the DNA. TRBV21-1 is deemed a pseudogene. The CDR3 runs 17 residues.

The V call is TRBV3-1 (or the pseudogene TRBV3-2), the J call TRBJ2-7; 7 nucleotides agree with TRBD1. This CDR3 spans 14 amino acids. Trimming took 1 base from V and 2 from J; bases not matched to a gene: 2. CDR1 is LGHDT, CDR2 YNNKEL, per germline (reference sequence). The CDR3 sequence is CASSQVTGAYEQYF. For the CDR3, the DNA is TGTGCCAGCAGCCAAGTAACAGGGGCCTACGAGCAGTACTTC.

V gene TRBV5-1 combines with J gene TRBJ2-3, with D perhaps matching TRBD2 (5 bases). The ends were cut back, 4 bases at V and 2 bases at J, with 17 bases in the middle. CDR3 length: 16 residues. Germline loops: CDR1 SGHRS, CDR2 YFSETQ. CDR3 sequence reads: CASSPGLSDLTDTQYF. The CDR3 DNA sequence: TGCGCCAGCAGCCCCGGACTTTCCGACCTCACAGATACGCAGTATTTT.

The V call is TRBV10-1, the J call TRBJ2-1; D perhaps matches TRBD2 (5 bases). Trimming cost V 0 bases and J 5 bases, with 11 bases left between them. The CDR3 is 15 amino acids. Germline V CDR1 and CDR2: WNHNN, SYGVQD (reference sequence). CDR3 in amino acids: CASSESGRVDNEQFF. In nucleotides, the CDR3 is TGCGCCAGCAGTGAGTCCGGGCGGGTCGACAATGAGCAGTTCTTC.

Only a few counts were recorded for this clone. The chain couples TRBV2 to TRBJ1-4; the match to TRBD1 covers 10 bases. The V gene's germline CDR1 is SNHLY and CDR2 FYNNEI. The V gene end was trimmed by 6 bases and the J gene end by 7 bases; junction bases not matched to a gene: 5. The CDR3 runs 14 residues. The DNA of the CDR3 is TGTGCCAGCAGGAGCGGGACAGGGGCTGAAAAACTGTTTTTT. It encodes CASRSGTGAEKLFF.

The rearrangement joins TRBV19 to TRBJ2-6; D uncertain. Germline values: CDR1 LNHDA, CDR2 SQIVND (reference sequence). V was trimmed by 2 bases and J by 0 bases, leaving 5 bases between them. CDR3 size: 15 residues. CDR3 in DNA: TGTGCCAGTAGTATATTGCCCTCTGGGGCCAACGTCCTGACTTTC. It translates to CASSILPSGANVLTF.

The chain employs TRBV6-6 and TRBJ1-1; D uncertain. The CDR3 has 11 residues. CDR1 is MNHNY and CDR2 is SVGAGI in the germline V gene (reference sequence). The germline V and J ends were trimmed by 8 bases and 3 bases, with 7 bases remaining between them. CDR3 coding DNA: TGTGCCAGCCAGGAACACACTGAAGCTTTCTTT. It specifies CASQEHTEAFF.

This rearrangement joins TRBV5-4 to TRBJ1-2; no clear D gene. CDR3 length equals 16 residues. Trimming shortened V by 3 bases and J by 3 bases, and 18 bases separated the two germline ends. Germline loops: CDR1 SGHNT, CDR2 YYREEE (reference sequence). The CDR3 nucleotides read TGTGCCAGCAGCTCGCCCGGATTGTCGGGATACTATGGCTACACCTTC. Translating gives CASSSPGLSGYYGYTF.

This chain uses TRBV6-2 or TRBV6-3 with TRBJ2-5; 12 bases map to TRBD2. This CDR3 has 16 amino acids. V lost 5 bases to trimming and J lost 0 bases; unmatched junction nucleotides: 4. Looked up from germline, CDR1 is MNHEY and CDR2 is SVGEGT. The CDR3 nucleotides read TGTGCCAGCAGTGCCGGGACTAGCGGGTACCAAGAGACCCAGTACTTC. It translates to CASSAGTSGYQETQYF.

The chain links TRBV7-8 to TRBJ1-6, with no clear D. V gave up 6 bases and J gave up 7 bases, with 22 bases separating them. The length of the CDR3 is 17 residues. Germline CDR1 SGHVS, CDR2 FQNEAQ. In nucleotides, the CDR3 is TGTGCCAGCAGGGGTGACCGGGAGTCCCGCGGGAATTCACCCCTCCACTTT. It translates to CASRGDRESRGNSPLHF.